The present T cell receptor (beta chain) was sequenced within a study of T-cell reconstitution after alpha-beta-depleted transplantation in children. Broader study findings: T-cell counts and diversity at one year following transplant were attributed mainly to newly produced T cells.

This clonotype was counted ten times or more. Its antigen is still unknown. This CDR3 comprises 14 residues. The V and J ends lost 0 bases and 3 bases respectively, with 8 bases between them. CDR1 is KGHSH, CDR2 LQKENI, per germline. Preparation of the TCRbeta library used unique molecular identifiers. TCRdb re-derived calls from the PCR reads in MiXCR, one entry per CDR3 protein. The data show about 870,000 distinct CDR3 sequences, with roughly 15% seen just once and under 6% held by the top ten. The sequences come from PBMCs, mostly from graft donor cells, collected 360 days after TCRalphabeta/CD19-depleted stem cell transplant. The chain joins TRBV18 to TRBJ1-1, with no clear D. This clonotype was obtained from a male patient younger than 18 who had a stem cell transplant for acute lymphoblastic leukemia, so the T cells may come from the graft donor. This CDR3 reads CASSPPSWDTEAFF. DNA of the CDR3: TGTGCCAGCTCACCACCGAGTTGGGACACTGAAGCTTTCTTT.